This note documents a single T cell receptor (beta chain) sequence. Germline CDR1 MNHEY, CDR2 SVGAGI. The V and J ends lost 6 bases and 5 bases, in that order; junction bases with no gene match: 3. The CDR3 is made up of 12 amino acids. The repertoire was sequenced with immunoSEQ multiplex PCR; TCRdb's copy has only in-frame clones and lacks some. This sample has roughly 200,000 clones, with about 92% found just once. The source of the sample is a study of T cell responses to AZD1222 COVID-19 vaccine. The TCR was taken from an adult in good health. The sequencing used peripheral blood, collected on day 0 of AZD1222 vaccination. The chain is built from TRBV6-5 and TRBJ2-5; TRBD2 aligns across 7 bases. The CDR3 loop reads CASRRGEETQYF. CDR3 DNA: TGTGCCAGCAGACGGGGGGAGGAGACCCAGTACTTC.